This T cell receptor beta chain was profiled in a study of CD8 T cells in Susac syndrome. The study, taken as a whole, reports: It was acknowledged in the study that its TCR sequencing and HLA analysis involved a relatively small number of individuals.

On this clonotype: What it recognizes is unknown.

Losses at the gene ends were 5 bases for V and 3 bases for J; bases not matched to a gene: 10. Germline loops: CDR1 MNHEY, CDR2 SMNVEV (reference sequence). This CDR3 comprises 17 residues. Sequencing of TCR beta was performed on blood CD8+ T cells and on blood CD4+ T cells. Each multiple sclerosis control was a treatment-naive patient with relapsing-remitting disease that was either stable or active. An amount of RNA that ranged from roughly 0.5 to 1 ug was reverse transcribed with random hexamers. Multiplex immunoSEQ PCR targeted 54 Vbeta and 13 Jbeta TCR beta segments. MiXCR, run by TCRdb on the immunoSEQ multiplex PCR reads, gives a single entry per CDR3 protein. The sample comprises over 300,000 distinct CDR3 sequences, roughly 94% of which are singletons, and over 0.065% rests with the top ten.

This sequence was found in a human donor with multiple sclerosis. The sequencing input was CD4+ T cells from PBMCs. The chain couples TRBV27 to TRBJ2-1, with TRBD2 matching over 10 bases. The CDR3 reads CASSRHLAGVSYNEQFF. Written as DNA, the CDR3 is TGTGCCAGCAGTCGACACCTAGCGGGAGTAAGCTACAATGAGCAGTTCTTC.